A selection of T cell receptor beta chains follows, all from one sample in a study of T cell changes during pregnancy in multiple sclerosis. The table came from immunoSEQ multiplex PCR; TCRdb's copy has only in-frame clones and leaves some out. The table includes 40,000 to 50,000 clones, over 75% detected once. The sequencing used CD4+ T cells from peripheral blood mononuclear cells, collected before pregnancy. These receptors all stem from a female donor with multiple sclerosis, enrolled in a pregnancy study. Both conserved end residues are part of each CDR3. Each record gives: CDR3 DNA, CDR3 protein, J gene, D gene, V gene, clone size. D genes are given only for firm matches. Expanded clones are given a class, and other clones once, few, many or no size at all.

cdr3_nt: TGTGCCAGCAGTTACTCCTGGGACAGAGGGAATGAGCAGTTCTTC; cdr3_aa: CASSYSWDRGNEQFF; j_call: TRBJ2-1; d_call: TRBD1; v_call: TRBV6-5; clone_size: NA
cdr3_nt: TGTGCCATCAGTGGCACCGGGACTAGCTACGAGCAGTACTTC; cdr3_aa: CAISGTGTSYEQYF; j_call: TRBJ2-7; d_call: TRBD2; v_call: TRBV10-3; clone_size: NA
cdr3_nt: TGCGCCAGCAGCTTGGCTAGCGGGCACTACACCGGGGAGCTGTTTTTT; cdr3_aa: CASSLASGHYTGELFF; j_call: TRBJ2-2; d_call: TRBD2; v_call: TRBV5-1; clone_size: NA
cdr3_nt: TGTGCCAGCAGGCGGACAGCCGGGGGGGAGCAGTACTTC; cdr3_aa: CASRRTAGGEQYF; j_call: TRBJ2-7; d_call: NA; v_call: TRBV6-5; clone_size: NA
cdr3_nt: TGTGCCAGCACCCCCCAGAGCGGGACTACAGATACGCAGTATTTT; cdr3_aa: CASTPQSGTTDTQYF; j_call: TRBJ2-3; d_call: TRBD2; v_call: TRBV2; clone_size: NA
cdr3_nt: TGTGCCAGCTCACCAACGCAACAGACCCAGCACACCGGGGAGCTGTTTTTT; cdr3_aa: CASSPTQQTQHTGELFF; j_call: TRBJ2-2; d_call: NA; v_call: TRBV18; clone_size: NA
cdr3_nt: TGCGCCAGCAGCCAGGGGGGTTTGGGGGATGAGCAGTTCTTC; cdr3_aa: CASSQGGLGDEQFF; j_call: TRBJ2-1; d_call: NA; v_call: TRBV4-3; clone_size: NA
cdr3_nt: TGTGCCAGCAGCTTAGCAAACAGGGTCGGTAATTCACCCCTCCACTTT; cdr3_aa: CASSLANRVGNSPLHF; j_call: TRBJ1-6; d_call: NA; v_call: TRBV5-4; clone_size: NA
cdr3_nt: TGTGCCAGCAGCTTGGAGCCGGGACAGTTAAACACCATATATTTT; cdr3_aa: CASSLEPGQLNTIYF; j_call: TRBJ1-3; d_call: TRBD1; v_call: TRBV5-4; clone_size: NA
cdr3_nt: TGTGCCACCAGCAACGGGGGGCACTCCTACAATGAGCAGTTCTTC; cdr3_aa: CATSNGGHSYNEQFF; j_call: TRBJ2-1; d_call: NA; v_call: TRBV15; clone_size: NA
cdr3_nt: TGCGCCAGCAGCGCCAGGGCGGTGGGCAATGAGCAGTTCTTC; cdr3_aa: CASSARAVGNEQFF; j_call: TRBJ2-1; d_call: NA; v_call: TRBV5-1; clone_size: NA
cdr3_nt: TGTGCCAGCAGCTTGGCCATCTATAGCAATCAGCCCCAGCATTTT; cdr3_aa: CASSLAIYSNQPQHF; j_call: TRBJ1-5; d_call: NA; v_call: TRBV5-6; clone_size: NA
cdr3_nt: TGTGCCAGCAGCCCAGGGGGCAATAATGAAAAACTGTTTTTT; cdr3_aa: CASSPGGNNEKLFF; j_call: TRBJ1-4; d_call: TRBD1; v_call: TRBV28; clone_size: NA
cdr3_nt: TGTGCCAGTACTCAGCAGGGGCGCGGTGGCTACACCTTC; cdr3_aa: CASTQQGRGGYTF; j_call: TRBJ1-2; d_call: NA; v_call: TRBV19; clone_size: NA
cdr3_nt: TGTGCCAGCAGTTGGGGCTTATTCAACTTTGGGGCCCCCCGCACAATTGAGCAGTTCTTC; cdr3_aa: CASSWGLFNFGAPRTIEQFF; j_call: TRBJ2-1; d_call: NA; v_call: TRBV27; clone_size: NA
cdr3_nt: TGTGCCGGCTCGAGCGGGGGGGACACAGATACGCAGTATTTT; cdr3_aa: CAGSSGGDTDTQYF; j_call: TRBJ2-3; d_call: TRBD2; v_call: TRBV7-9; clone_size: NA
cdr3_nt: TGCGCCAGCAGCCCCGCTTGGACAGGGGACGGCTACACCTTC; cdr3_aa: CASSPAWTGDGYTF; j_call: TRBJ1-2; d_call: TRBD1; v_call: TRBV5-1; clone_size: NA
cdr3_nt: TGTGCCAGCAGCTTAGGAGCTACGACAGGGGCCCTCGACGAGCAGTACTTC; cdr3_aa: CASSLGATTGALDEQYF; j_call: TRBJ2-7; d_call: TRBD1; v_call: TRBV11-3; clone_size: medium-sized
cdr3_nt: TGTGCCAGCAGCCCCGGAGGAGGGGTCACCTACAATGAGCAGTTCTTC; cdr3_aa: CASSPGGGVTYNEQFF; j_call: TRBJ2-1; d_call: NA; v_call: TRBV9; clone_size: NA
cdr3_nt: TGTGCCAGCAGGCGAACTTCGGACAGGGGAGACGAGCAGTACTTC; cdr3_aa: CASRRTSDRGDEQYF; j_call: TRBJ2-7; d_call: NA; v_call: TRBV21-1; clone_size: NA
cdr3_nt: TGTGCCAGCAGCCAAGGACAGGGGGCGACTGAAGCTTTCTTT; cdr3_aa: CASSQGQGATEAFF; j_call: TRBJ1-1; d_call: TRBD1; v_call: TRBV7-2; clone_size: NA
cdr3_nt: TGTGCCAGCACCCTAGGGGCCAAATACACAGATACGCAGTATTTT; cdr3_aa: CASTLGAKYTDTQYF; j_call: TRBJ2-3; d_call: NA; v_call: TRBV5-4; clone_size: NA
cdr3_nt: TGCGCCAGCAGCCAGCCTATAGGGGGTGTCGGTATAGCCAAAAACATTCAGTACTTC; cdr3_aa: CASSQPIGGVGIAKNIQYF; j_call: TRBJ2-4; d_call: NA; v_call: TRBV4-1; clone_size: NA
cdr3_nt: TGTGCCAGCAGCCCCGGTCCCAACTCTGGAAACACCATATATTTT; cdr3_aa: CASSPGPNSGNTIYF; j_call: TRBJ1-3; d_call: NA; v_call: TRBV7-6; clone_size: NA
cdr3_nt: TGTGCCAGCAGGCCGGGACACCCTGCCGAAAAACTGTTTTTT; cdr3_aa: CASRPGHPAEKLFF; j_call: TRBJ1-4; d_call: NA; v_call: TRBV6-1; clone_size: NA
cdr3_nt: TGTGCCAGCAGTTTAGTGGGCCTCTACGAGCAGTACTTC; cdr3_aa: CASSLVGLYEQYF; j_call: TRBJ2-7; d_call: NA; v_call: TRBV28; clone_size: NA
cdr3_nt: TGCAGCGCCCTAGGGGGCTCTCGGGAAGGATCTGGAAACACCATATATTTT; cdr3_aa: CSALGGSREGSGNTIYF; j_call: TRBJ1-3; d_call: TRBD1; v_call: TRBV29-1; clone_size: NA
cdr3_nt: TGTGCCACCAGCAGAGATCTGGCGGGAGGGACCTACGAGCAGTACTTC; cdr3_aa: CATSRDLAGGTYEQYF; j_call: TRBJ2-7; d_call: TRBD2; v_call: TRBV15; clone_size: NA
cdr3_nt: TGTGCCAGCAGTTACTCAACAGGGGGAACGCAGTATTTT; cdr3_aa: CASSYSTGGTQYF; j_call: TRBJ2-3; d_call: TRBD1; v_call: TRBV6-6; clone_size: NA
cdr3_nt: TGTGCCAGCAGCGTAGGGCTAGCGGGAACAGCTGGGGAGACCCAGTACTTC; cdr3_aa: CASSVGLAGTAGETQYF; j_call: TRBJ2-5; d_call: TRBD2; v_call: TRBV9; clone_size: NA
cdr3_nt: TGCGCCAGCAGCTTGGGACAGGAAAAACTGTTTTTT; cdr3_aa: CASSLGQEKLFF; j_call: TRBJ1-4; d_call: NA; v_call: TRBV5-1; clone_size: NA
cdr3_nt: TGTGCCAGCAGCGTCCAGCGGGGGGCTATGAATGAGCAGTTCTTC; cdr3_aa: CASSVQRGAMNEQFF; j_call: TRBJ2-1; d_call: TRBD2; v_call: TRBV4-2; clone_size: NA
cdr3_nt: TGTGCCAGCAGCTACGGGGAACAGGGCTCTGGAAACACCATATATTTT; cdr3_aa: CASSYGEQGSGNTIYF; j_call: TRBJ1-3; d_call: NA; v_call: TRBV7-2; clone_size: NA
cdr3_nt: TGTGCCAGTAGTATAGGCGGGGGAAGAGAGCCCCAGCATTTT; cdr3_aa: CASSIGGGREPQHF; j_call: TRBJ1-5; d_call: NA; v_call: TRBV19; clone_size: NA
cdr3_nt: TGTGCCAGCAGTTTATTGACAGGGATTGGGGTTGGGAGCAATCAGCCCCAGCATTTT; cdr3_aa: CASSLLTGIGVGSNQPQHF; j_call: TRBJ1-5; d_call: TRBD1; v_call: TRBV28; clone_size: NA
cdr3_nt: TGTGCCAGCAGCCAAGATCCGGCTAGCGCCGGGGAGCTGTTTTTT; cdr3_aa: CASSQDPASAGELFF; j_call: TRBJ2-2; d_call: NA; v_call: TRBV4-2; clone_size: once
cdr3_nt: TGTGCCAGCAGCTGGATCCTAGCGGACCAAGAGACCCAGTACTTC; cdr3_aa: CASSWILADQETQYF; j_call: TRBJ2-5; d_call: TRBD2; v_call: TRBV7-2; clone_size: NA
cdr3_nt: TGTGCCAGCAGTGAAGCCCAGGCCGGACACTCTGGAAACACCATATATTTT; cdr3_aa: CASSEAQAGHSGNTIYF; j_call: TRBJ1-3; d_call: NA; v_call: TRBV6-1; clone_size: NA
cdr3_nt: TGTGCCAGCAGCTTGCTACAGGGTAGGAACAATGAGCAGTTCTTC; cdr3_aa: CASSLLQGRNNEQFF; j_call: TRBJ2-1; d_call: NA; v_call: TRBV5-4; clone_size: NA
cdr3_nt: TGCGCCAGCAGCTTCAGGGGGCAAAAACTGTTTTTT; cdr3_aa: CASSFRGQKLFF; j_call: TRBJ1-4; d_call: TRBD1; v_call: TRBV5-1; clone_size: NA